The 18 T cell receptor beta chains reported below all come from one sample, sequenced in a study of identical twins. TCRdb re-called the 5' RACE reads with MiXCR, one entry per CDR3 protein. The sample consists of fewer than 900,000 distinct CDR3 sequences, 15% to 20% of them appearing once. These data were likewise used in another study, on T cells expressing NK-cell markers.

Sequencing input: PBMCs. These receptor sequences come from a woman in her late teens or twenties in good health.

In this sample, this clonotype turned up a few times. The chain combines TRBV7-9 with TRBJ2-7, with D hard to call. The CDR3 length is 15 residues. V was trimmed by 5 bases and J by 3 bases, leaving 17 bases between them. Germline CDR1 is SEHNR and CDR2 is FQNEAQ (reference sequence). The CDR3 loop reads CASSHADWTNYEQYF. CDR3 sequence (DNA): TGTGCCAGCAGCCACGCCGACTGGACGAACTACGAGCAGTACTTC.

This chain connects TRBV10-3 to TRBJ2-5, with 15 bases lining up with TRBD2. The CDR3 has 19 amino acids. With 3 bases clipped from V and 2 bases from J, the junction kept 10 bases outside the gene matches. CDR1 and CDR2 (germline): ENHRY, SYGVKD. The CDR3 nucleotides read TGTGCCATCAGTGATACCGGACTAGCGGGAGGGCCCCTTCAAGAGACCCAGTACTTC. Translation gives CAISDTGLAGGPLQETQYF.

The CDR3 DNA follows: TGTGCCAGCAGTTTAGGCAGCCCCGAGACCCAGTACTTC. It codes for CASSLGSPETQYF. V and J are TRBV12-3 or TRBV12-4 and TRBJ2-5; D is undetermined. The CDR3 covers 13 residues. V shed 1 base and J shed 5 bases, with 8 bases lying between them.

This clonotype has just a few counts. The chain links TRBV20-1 to TRBJ2-1, with D uncertain. V was shortened by 3 bases and J by 5 bases, with 8 bases between the two germline ends. There are 12 residues in the CDR3. Germline lookup yields CDR1 DFQATT and CDR2 SNEGSKA (reference sequence). The CDR3 coding sequence is TGCAGTGCTAGGTTGAATCACAATGAGCAGTTCTTC. Protein: CSARLNHNEQFF.

This clonotype was recorded many times. The J gene is TRBJ2-3, the V gene TRBV20-1; 11 nucleotides match TRBD2. CDR1 is DFQATT and CDR2 is SNEGSKA in the germline V gene (reference sequence). The CDR3 spans 14 residues. V shed 5 bases, J shed 6 bases, and the junction held 7 bases outside the gene matches. CDR3 in DNA: TGCAGTGCTGGGGGTAGCGGGGGGGCGGATACGCAGTATTTT. Its translation is CSAGGSGGADTQYF.

Only a few counts were recorded for this clonotype. The chain couples TRBV29-1 to TRBJ2-7, with a possible D match to TRBD2 (6 bases). V dropped 3 bases and J dropped 6 bases, with 18 bases sitting between them. The CDR3 length is 14 residues. Germline CDR1 SQVTM, CDR2 ANQGSEA. The CDR3 spells CSVDAGPVTTEQYF. As DNA, the CDR3 is TGCAGCGTTGATGCGGGACCGGTGACTACCGAGCAGTACTTC.

V and J are TRBV7-9 and TRBJ1-5; perhaps TRBD1 as D (5 bases). CDR1 SEHNR and CDR2 FQNEAQ come from the germline V gene (reference sequence). This CDR3 region has 17 residues. The germline V and J ends were trimmed by 1 base and 0 bases, with 13 bases remaining between them. The CDR3 sequence is CASSLVGQDHSNQPQHF. The DNA of the CDR3 is TGTGCCAGCAGCTTAGTCGGACAAGACCATAGCAATCAGCCCCAGCATTTT.

The chain links TRBV9 to TRBJ2-5; D is undetermined. The CDR3 extends over 15 amino acids. V was pared by 4 bases and J by 1 base, with 14 bases between. Germline-derived CDR1 and CDR2 are SGDLS and YYNGEE. The CDR3 reads CASSPWTDLQETQYF. DNA for the CDR3: TGTGCCAGCAGCCCCTGGACGGATCTCCAAGAGACCCAGTACTTC.

This clonotype was counted at least ten times. The rearrangement joins TRBV12-3 or TRBV12-4 to TRBJ2-1, with 9 bases fitting TRBD2. V was clipped by 3 bases and J by 8 bases; unmatched bases: 5. This CDR3 comprises 14 residues. The CDR3 loop reads CASSLASGTDEQFF. CDR3 sequence (DNA): TGTGCCAGCAGTTTGGCTAGCGGGACCGATGAGCAGTTCTTC.

J is TRBJ2-2 and V is TRBV4-2, with 15 bases aligning to TRBD2. J lost 9 bases, V lost 4 bases, and 12 bases had no gene match. Per germline, CDR1 LGHNA and CDR2 YNFKEQ. This CDR3 region has 18 residues. CDR3 bases: TGTGCCAGCAGCCCCCGGACTAGCGGGGGGGCGTATGACCGGGAGCTGTTTTTT. Translating it yields CASSPRTSGGAYDRELFF.

The sample holds a few counts of this clonotype. The genes are TRBV27 and TRBJ2-3; 8 nucleotides match TRBD2. Germline values: CDR1 MNHEY, CDR2 SMNVEV (reference sequence). The CDR3 runs to 15 residues. V was clipped by 4 bases and J by 1 base; unmatched bases: 4. The CDR3 sequence is CASSWGAGGTDTQYF. In nucleotides, the CDR3 is TGTGCCAGCAGTTGGGGAGCGGGAGGCACAGATACGCAGTATTTT.

This clonotype was counted at least ten times. CDR3 residues: CASSIGTSRGNEQFF. DNA for the CDR3: TGTGCCAGCAGCATTGGGACTAGCCGAGGCAATGAGCAGTTCTTC. The V and J genes are TRBV12-3 or TRBV12-4 and TRBJ2-1; TRBD2 aligns across 9 bases. V shed 6 bases and J 6 bases; nucleotides not matched to a gene: 9. CDR3 length equals 15 residues.

This clonotype was observed a few times. The chain employs TRBV21-1 and TRBJ2-7; the D call in the table, TRBD2, was not verified against the DNA. TRBV21-1 is flagged as a pseudogene. There are 12 residues in the CDR3. CDR3 nucleotides: TGTGCCAGCGGCTGGAGGGGAAACGAGCAGTACTTC. This sequence encodes CASGWRGNEQYF.

This clonotype was picked up a small number of times. The chain combines TRBV15 with TRBJ1-4; D may be TRBD1 (6 bases). The CDR3 has 14 residues. CDR1 is LNHNV, CDR2 YYDKDF, per germline (reference sequence). V dropped 8 bases and J dropped 10 bases, with 20 bases sitting between them. The CDR3 loop is CATRKRTAEGKLFF. The CDR3 coding sequence is TGTGCCACCCGGAAAAGGACAGCCGAAGGAAAACTGTTTTTT.

CDR3 sequence: CAITAGLAYEQYF. The CDR3 region has the DNA TGTGCCATCACGGCGGGGTTGGCCTACGAGCAGTACTTC. This rearrangement joins TRBV10-3 to TRBJ2-7, with a possible D match to TRBD2 (6 bases). V gave up 7 bases and J gave up 2 bases, with 12 bases separating them. Germline CDR1 ENHRY, CDR2 SYGVKD. CDR3 size: 13 residues.

The chain recombines TRBV7-9 with TRBJ2-1, with 10 nucleotides matching TRBD2. This CDR3 comprises 15 residues. Losses at the gene ends were 0 bases for V and 8 bases for J; bases not matched to a gene: 4. In germline, CDR1 is SEHNR, CDR2 FQNEAQ (reference sequence). The CDR3 DNA follows: TGTGCCAGCAGCTTAGCAGCTAGCGGGAGACATGAGCAGTTCTTC. It translates to CASSLAASGRHEQFF.

This clonotype occurred a few times. The J gene is TRBJ2-7, the V gene TRBV11-3; D not resolved. The germline gives CDR1 SGHNT, CDR2 YENEEA. Trimming pared 5 bases from V and 7 bases from J, leaving 15 bases between. The CDR3 runs 13 residues. The CDR3, as DNA: TGTGCCAGCAGCCTCGCCGTGGCTCGTGAGCAGTACTTC. It is translated as CASSLAVAREQYF.

The chain is built from TRBV5-5 and TRBJ2-5; D unclear. The CDR3 contains 14 residues. Germline V lookup: CDR1 SGHKS, CDR2 YYEKEE (reference sequence). Trimming cost V 0 bases and J 5 bases, with 11 bases left between them. CDR3 loop: CASSLEPMGETQYF. The CDR3 region has the DNA TGTGCCAGCAGCTTGGAACCGATGGGGGAGACCCAGTACTTC.